A single sample is the source of the 25 T cell receptor beta chains below, sequenced in a study of Graves' ophthalmopathy and Graves' hyperthyroidism (dated by TCRdb to the late 2010s). The sample was run on an Illumina HiSeq 2000. For repertoire sequencing, the TCR beta CDR3 regions were amplified from RNA transcripts. A first-round RT-PCR used HTBI primers with the Qiagen OneStep RT-PCR kit, followed by a second-round multiplex PCR, size selection and purification. The public reads were run again by TCRdb, first through fastp at Q25 and then through MiXCR, and only productive beta chains were kept. CDR3 protein sequences are deduplicated, and each keeps its most common genes and DNA. Recorded for this sample are roughly 700,000 distinct CDR3 sequences; roughly two fifths of them occurred a single time. The ten largest clones represent about 40% of the sample. The sample comprised peripheral blood. The receptor source for this set is an adult man with Graves' ophthalmopathy.

Concerning this clonotype itself: The junction does not match germline at one end; this may be a read error. The chain is built from TRBV5-1 and TRBJ2-2, with D tentatively TRBD1 (6 bases). CDR3 length: 16 amino acids. Germline lookup yields CDR1 SGHRS and CDR2 YFSETQ. CDR3 nucleotides: TGCGCCAGCAGCTTGATACCAGGGGCCGACACCGGGGAGCTATTTTTT. It codes for CASSLIPGADTGELFF. Complete variable domain (other parts from reference TRBV5-1 and TRBJ2-2): KAGVTQTPRYLIKTRGQQVTLSCSPISGHRSVSWYQQTPGQGLQFLFEYFSETQRNKGNFPGRFSGRQFSNSRSEMNVSTLELGDSALYLCASSLIPGADTGELFFGEGSRLTVL.

Many counts were recorded for this clonotype. The genes are TRBV29-1 and TRBJ1-4, with 9 nucleotides matching TRBD1. This CDR3 has 14 residues. Trimming cost V 6 bases and J 7 bases; bases outside gene matches: 9. Germline-derived CDR1 and CDR2 are SQVTM and ANQGSEA. In nucleotides, the CDR3 is TGCAGCGTCGACTCACAGGGGGCTGGTGAAAAACTGTTTTTT. It yields the protein CSVDSQGAGEKLFF. The variable domain in full, completed from reference TRBV29-1 and TRBJ1-4, reads SAVISQKPSRDICQRGTSLTIQCQVDSQVTMMFWYRQQPGQSLTLIATANQGSEATYESGFVIDKFPISRPNLTFSTLTVSNMSPEDSSIYLCSVDSQGAGEKLFFGSGTQLSVL.

This clonotype appeared once. This chain connects TRBV25-1 to TRBJ2-2; D gene uncertain. Per germline, CDR1 MGHDK and CDR2 SYGVNS. This CDR3 has 10 amino acids. Trimming took off 9 bases at V and 6 bases at J, with 5 bases between the two ends. Written as DNA, the CDR3 is TGTGCCAGACGCGCCGGGGAGCTGTTTTTT. As protein: CARRAGELFF.

V gene TRBV9 combines with J gene TRBJ2-3; TRBD2 aligns across 9 bases. The trim removed 0 bases at V and 3 bases at J, leaving 8 bases unmatched. The CDR3 spans 17 residues. Germline lookup yields CDR1 SGDLS and CDR2 YYNGEE. This chain's CDR3 is CASSVEGSGSVTDTQYF. CDR3 nucleotides: TGTGCCAGCAGCGTAGAGGGTAGCGGGAGTGTGACAGATACGCAGTATTTT. The variable domain in full, with the rest retrieved from reference TRBV9 and TRBJ2-3, is DSGVTQTPKHLITATGQRVTLRCSPRSGDLSVYWYQQSLDQGLQFLIQYYNGEERAKGNILERFSAQQFPDLHSELNLSSLELGDSALYFCASSVEGSGSVTDTQYFGPGTRLTVL.

V is TRBV7-9 and J is TRBJ2-7, with TRBD2 identical over 7 bases. V gave up 6 bases and J gave up 4 bases; unmatched junction bases: 6. Germline values: CDR1 SEHNR, CDR2 FQNEAQ (reference sequence). This CDR3 has 13 residues. DNA for the CDR3: TGTGCCAGCAGTCCGGGACTAAAATACGAGCAGTACTTC. It yields the protein CASSPGLKYEQYF.

V usage is TRBV28 and J usage is TRBJ1-2, with 7 bases matching TRBD1. The CDR3 totals 12 residues. CDR1 is MDHEN, CDR2 SYDVKM, per germline. Losses at the gene ends were 7 bases for V and 7 bases for J; bases not matched to a gene: 6. The CDR3 region has the DNA TGTGCCAGCAAGTCAGGGGGGGGTGGCTACACCTTC. This encodes CASKSGGGGYTF.

The table lists this clonotype with a few counts. The chain is built from TRBV5-6 and TRBJ1-1; a possible D gene is TRBD1 (5 bases). The CDR3 loop spans 14 amino acids. Per the germline V gene, CDR1 is SGHDT and CDR2 is YYEEEE. The germline V and J ends were trimmed by 6 bases and 2 bases, with 14 bases remaining between them. In DNA form, the CDR3 reads TGTGCCAGCACTTTTTGGGACTCAAACACTGAAGCTTTCTTT. It yields the protein CASTFWDSNTEAFF.

V usage is TRBV5-1 and J usage is TRBJ2-2; D is undetermined. Germline V lookup: CDR1 SGHRS, CDR2 YFSETQ. There are 15 residues in the CDR3. Trimming left V 2 bases short and J 7 bases short, with 15 bases between. DNA of the CDR3: TGCGCCAGCAGCTTACGATCGGGCACGGGCGGGGAGCTGTTTTTT. This gives the protein CASSLRSGTGGELFF.

The sample holds one count of this clonotype. This chain uses TRBV29-1 with TRBJ1-4; a possible D gene is TRBD1 (5 bases). Between the trimmed V and J ends, which lost 6 bases and 10 bases, there was a span of 30 bases. Germline assignment: CDR1 SQVTM and CDR2 ANQGSEA. The CDR3 runs to 17 residues. The CDR3 DNA is TGCAGCGTCACCCTAGCGGGGGATATCACCGGGGAGCGAAAACTGTTTTTT. Protein sequence: CSVTLAGDITGERKLFF.

Note on this clonotype: A much larger clone lies a single base off, so this may be a read error. This chain uses TRBV7-3 with TRBJ1-6, with D tentatively TRBD1 (6 bases). The CDR3 has 15 amino acids. From germline, CDR1 is SGHTA and CDR2 FQGTGA. The CDR3 region is CARSLKGVGDSPLHF. The CDR3 DNA follows: TGTGCCCGCAGCTTAAAGGGGGTGGGGGATTCACCCCTCCACTTT.

The gene calls are TRBV6-2 or TRBV6-3 and TRBJ1-1; D is unclear. V was shortened by 6 bases and J by 6 bases, with 8 bases between the two germline ends. CDR3 length: 11 residues. The germline CDR1 and CDR2 sequences are MNHEY and SVGEGT. The CDR3 protein is CASSRSSEAFF. In DNA form, the CDR3 reads TGTGCCAGCAGCCGCAGTTCTGAAGCTTTCTTT.

The chain links TRBV29-1 to TRBJ1-1; the match to TRBD1 covers 9 bases. V shed 5 bases and J 3 bases; nucleotides not matched to a gene: 4. The CDR3 loop spans 13 amino acids. CDR1 SQVTM and CDR2 ANQGSEA come from the germline V gene. The CDR3: CSVTGGEYTEAFF. The CDR3 coding sequence is TGCAGCGTTACAGGGGGCGAGTACACTGAAGCTTTCTTT.

This rearrangement joins TRBV29-1 to TRBJ1-2; D gene unclear. The CDR3 is 13 amino acids. Trimming removed 1 base at V and 2 bases at J, with 8 bases between. The germline gives CDR1 SQVTM, CDR2 ANQGSEA. The CDR3 loop is CSVEGYLNYGYTF. In DNA form, the CDR3 reads TGCAGCGTTGAAGGGTACCTGAACTATGGCTACACCTTC.

This clonotype appeared a few times. This chain connects TRBV7-9 to TRBJ1-2; no definite D call. CDR1 and CDR2 (germline): SEHNR, FQNEAQ (reference sequence). Trimming took 2 bases from V and 2 from J, leaving 9 bases between them. The CDR3 has 14 amino acids. The CDR3 DNA reads as TGTGCCAGCAGCTTATCGGAAAAAAACTATGGCTACACCTTC. This encodes CASSLSEKNYGYTF.

This rearrangement joins TRBV7-9 to TRBJ2-7; 8 nucleotides agree with TRBD2. The CDR3 covers 16 residues. The V and J ends lost 3 bases and 3 bases, in that order; junction bases with no gene match: 10. Germline V CDR1 and CDR2: SEHNR, FQNEAQ (reference sequence). CDR3 region: CASSLRMSSGCYEQYF. CDR3 nucleotide sequence: TGTGCCAGCAGCTTGAGGATGTCTAGCGGGTGCTACGAGCAGTACTTC.

The CDR3 region has the DNA TGTGCCAGCGGAAGGACACCCGGCTCCTACGAGCAGTACTTC. The encoded protein is CASGRTPGSYEQYF. The chain couples TRBV2 to TRBJ2-7; weak D call: TRBD1 (5 bases). The CDR3 is 14 residues long. The germline V gene encodes CDR1 SNHLY and CDR2 FYNNEI. The V end lost 8 bases, the J end lost 0 bases, and 14 bases lay between the germline ends.

This clonotype was seen a few times. This chain uses TRBV7-9 with TRBJ2-7, with 9 bases that match TRBD1. The CDR3 is made up of 14 amino acids. The V gene's germline CDR1 is SEHNR and CDR2 FQNEAQ (reference sequence). The V and J ends lost 5 bases and 6 bases, in that order; junction bases with no gene match: 8. The CDR3 bases are TGTGCCAGCAGCCCGGGGGACAGGGAGAGCGAGCAGTACTTC. Its translation: CASSPGDRESEQYF.

This clonotype has only a few counts. This sequence joins TRBV20-1 and TRBJ2-5; the match to TRBD2 covers 8 bases. CDR1 and CDR2 (germline): DFQATT, SNEGSKA (reference sequence). Trimming removed 5 bases from V and 7 bases from J; junction bases left unmatched: 15. This CDR3 spans 15 amino acids. CDR3 bases: TGCAGTGCTCCTCGGAGGGCGGGGGGCCCAGGGACCCAGTACTTC. This sequence encodes CSAPRRAGGPGTQYF.

This clonotype was picked up a small number of times. The V and J genes are TRBV20-1 and TRBJ2-5; a weak D match, TRBD2 (7 bases). The germline gives CDR1 DFQATT, CDR2 SNEGSKA (reference sequence). The CDR3 runs 14 residues. The CDR3 bases are TGCAGCGCTTCTAGGGGGGGCGGCCAAGAGACCCAGTACTTC. Residues: CSASRGGGQETQYF.

In this sample, this clonotype turned up a few times. The V and J genes are TRBV6-5 and TRBJ1-1; no clear D gene. CDR3 length: 13 amino acids. V dropped 1 base and J dropped 5 bases, with 8 bases sitting between them. Germline lookup yields CDR1 MNHEY and CDR2 SVGAGI. CDR3 in amino acids: CASSYLSETEAFF. The DNA for the CDR3 is TGTGCCAGCAGTTACTTAAGCGAAACTGAAGCTTTCTTT.

This clonotype was recorded a few times. The CDR3 region is CASSRGRPYEQYF. CDR3 sequence (DNA): TGTGCCAGCAGCCGGGGACGTCCCTACGAGCAGTACTTC. The chain is built from TRBV5-8 and TRBJ2-7, with D possibly called TRBD1 or TRBD2 (5 bases each). Trimming removed 4 bases at V and 2 bases at J, with 10 bases between. Germline V lookup: CDR1 SGHTS, CDR2 YDEGEE. The CDR3 is made up of 13 amino acids.

The chain uses TRBV2 and TRBJ2-5; D unclear. TRBJ2-1 matches the DNA end more closely, so the J call is doubtful. Germline V lookup: CDR1 SNHLY, CDR2 FYNNEI. CDR3 length equals 15 residues. The CDR3 DNA follows: TGTGCCAGCAGTTCCAGGACGGTGTCCTACAATGAGCAGTTCTTC. It yields the protein CASSSRTVSYNEQFF.

For the CDR3, the DNA is TGCAGTGCTATCAACCATCTCTCTGGGGCCAACGTCCTGACTTTC. Translated, it gives CSAINHLSGANVLTF. The chain has TRBV20-1 and TRBJ2-6; D unclear. The V end lost 4 bases, the J end lost 0 bases, and 10 bases lay between the germline ends. The length of the CDR3 is 15 residues. Germline values: CDR1 DFQATT, CDR2 SNEGSKA (reference sequence).

V and J are TRBV20-1 and TRBJ2-7; D might be TRBD2 (6 bases). CDR3 length equals 17 residues. Trimming shortened V by 1 base and J by 5 bases, and 24 bases separated the two germline ends. Germline V gene lookup returns CDR1 DFQATT and CDR2 SNEGSKA (reference sequence). In DNA form, the CDR3 reads TGCAGTGCTAGAGTGCCGAGGTGGAGGGATCGAGTCGACGAGCAGTACTTC. Amino acids: CSARVPRWRDRVDEQYF.

Of note for this clonotype: A clone one base away is much larger, so this may be a read error. The rearrangement links TRBV20-1 to TRBJ2-7, with TRBD2 identical over 10 bases. CDR3 size: 14 residues. Germline CDR1 and CDR2: DFQATT and SNEGSKA (reference sequence). CDR3: CSARTSGGLYERYF. CDR3 DNA: TGCAGTGCACGGACTAGCGGCGGCCTCTACGAGCGGTACTTC.